This T cell receptor beta chain comes out of a study of blood T cell repertoires in COVID-19. The germline V gene has CDR1 SGHRS and CDR2 YFSETQ. Losses at the gene ends were 4 bases for V and 6 bases for J; bases not matched to a gene: 7. The CDR3 sequence is 16 residues long. Profiling relied on immunoSEQ multiplex PCR, and the TCRdb table lists in-frame clones only, not all of them. The profile shows around 84,000 clones, about four fifths of them singletons. Sequencing was done on a sample of peripheral blood. The chain has TRBV5-1 and TRBJ2-3; TRBD2 matches at 14 bases. The clonotype was recovered from a woman in her thirties or forties with active or convalescent COVID-19. CDR3 region: CASSQGLAGGFDTQYF. The CDR3 DNA sequence: TGCGCCAGCAGCCAAGGACTAGCGGGAGGATTTGATACGCAGTATTTT.